The 2 T cell receptor beta chains given below trace back to one sample, sequenced in a study of blood T cells in healthy people across ages. Sample-barcoded 5' priming and a J-beta primer mix drove a second PCR of roughly 7 to 11 cycles. Using its own MiXCR run on the 5' RACE reads, TCRdb lists one record per CDR3 protein. Among some 890,000 distinct CDR3 sequences listed, under 35% were seen once. The sample also formed part of further work on T cells of mothers and their children.

The specimen sequenced was blood. These receptors all come from a middle-aged woman in good health.

The rearrangement links TRBV6-2 or TRBV6-3 to TRBJ2-3, with D tentatively TRBD1 or TRBD2 (6 bases each). CDR3 size: 17 residues. The germline V gene has CDR1 MNHEY and CDR2 SVGEGT. V was clipped by 8 bases and J by 2 bases, with 23 bases between them. The CDR3 protein is CASGPGARRGSTDTQYF. The CDR3, as DNA: TGTGCCAGCGGACCAGGGGCCCGCCGGGGGTCCACAGATACGCAGTATTTT.

The V and J genes are TRBV20-1 and TRBJ1-5; TRBD1 matches 7 bases. V was clipped by 0 bases and J by 10 bases; unmatched bases: 12. There are 15 residues in the CDR3. Germline lookup yields CDR1 DFQATT and CDR2 SNEGSKA (reference sequence). CDR3 protein: CSAREGGTVGSPQHF. The CDR3 nucleotides are TGCAGTGCTAGAGAGGGCGGGACAGTGGGTAGCCCCCAGCATTTT.